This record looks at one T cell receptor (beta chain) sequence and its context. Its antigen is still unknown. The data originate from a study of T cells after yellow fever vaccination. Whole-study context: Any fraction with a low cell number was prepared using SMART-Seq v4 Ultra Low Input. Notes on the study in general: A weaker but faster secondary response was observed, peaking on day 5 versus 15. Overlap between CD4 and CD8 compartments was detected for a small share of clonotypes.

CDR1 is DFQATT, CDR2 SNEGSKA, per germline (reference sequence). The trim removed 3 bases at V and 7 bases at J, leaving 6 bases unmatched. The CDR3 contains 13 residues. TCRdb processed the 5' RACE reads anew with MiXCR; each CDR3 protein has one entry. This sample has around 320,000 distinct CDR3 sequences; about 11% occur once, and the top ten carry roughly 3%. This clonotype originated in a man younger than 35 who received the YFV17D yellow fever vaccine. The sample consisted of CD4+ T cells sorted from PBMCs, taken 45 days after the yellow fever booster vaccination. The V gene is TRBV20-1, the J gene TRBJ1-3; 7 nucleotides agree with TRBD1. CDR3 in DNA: TGCAGTGCTAGCCAGGGGGATTCGAACACCATATATTTT. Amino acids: CSASQGDSNTIYF.